These T cell receptor beta chains were read from a single sample in a study of Ad26.COV2.S vaccination and SARS-CoV-2 variants. TCRdb's table, derived via immunoSEQ multiplex PCR, lists solely in-frame clones and lacks some. The sample includes 300,000 to 350,000 clones, roughly 90% of them seen just once. The sequencing used peripheral blood, collected in a trial of Ad26.COV2.S vaccine versus placebo. Source of these receptors: a person aged 18-65 years who received the Ad26.COV2.S COVID-19 vaccine or a placebo. The CDR3 runs from the conserved cysteine through the conserved F or W. D genes are given only for firm matches.

d_gene	j_gene	v_gene	CDR3aa
-	TRBJ1-3	TRBV28	CASRPTGNTIYF
TRBD2	TRBJ2-1	TRBV19	CASSSTGGYIDNEQFF
-	TRBJ2-2	TRBV4-3	CASSQDHQGWAGELFF
-	TRBJ1-5	TRBV6-5	CASTGVGQPQHF
-	TRBJ1-2	TRBV19	CASSILESYGYTF
-	TRBJ1-1	TRBV5-6	CASSLWGNTEAFF
TRBD1	TRBJ1-2	TRBV7-9	CASRPGQGAKGYTF
-	TRBJ2-7	TRBV18	CASSDYSGSSYEQYF
-	TRBJ1-2	TRBV6-5	CASSSTWEGYGYTF
-	TRBJ2-5	TRBV4-3	CASSQDRRGLETQYF
-	TRBJ1-5	TRBV6-6	CASSQGGQPQHF
-	TRBJ1-1	TRBV25-1	CASSTRQSTEAFF
-	TRBJ1-5	TRBV3-1/TRBV3-2	CASSQGGNQPQHF
-	TRBJ2-5	TRBV5-1	CASSWGVGAPKYF
-	TRBJ1-4	TRBV30	CAWSGLREKLFF